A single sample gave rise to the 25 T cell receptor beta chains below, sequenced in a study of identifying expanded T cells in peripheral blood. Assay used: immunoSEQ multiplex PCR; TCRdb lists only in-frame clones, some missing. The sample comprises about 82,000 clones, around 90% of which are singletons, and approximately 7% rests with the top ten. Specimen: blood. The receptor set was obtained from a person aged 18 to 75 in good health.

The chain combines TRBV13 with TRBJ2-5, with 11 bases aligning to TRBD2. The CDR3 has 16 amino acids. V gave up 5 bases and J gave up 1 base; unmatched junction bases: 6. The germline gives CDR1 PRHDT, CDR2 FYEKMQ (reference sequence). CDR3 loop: CASSASGTSGQETQYF. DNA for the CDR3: TGTGCCAGCAGCGCCAGCGGGACTAGCGGCCAAGAGACCCAGTACTTC.

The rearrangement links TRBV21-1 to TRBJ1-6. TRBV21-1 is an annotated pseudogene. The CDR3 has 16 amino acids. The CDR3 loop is CASSKCNGVPNSPLHF. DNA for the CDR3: TGTGCCAGCAGCAAATGTAACGGGGTCCCTAATTCACCCCTCCACTTT.

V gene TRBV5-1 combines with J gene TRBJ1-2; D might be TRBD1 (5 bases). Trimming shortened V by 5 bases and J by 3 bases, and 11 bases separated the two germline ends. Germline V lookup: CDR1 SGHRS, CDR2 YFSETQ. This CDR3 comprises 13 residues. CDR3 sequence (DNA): TGCGCCAGCAGTATCGACAGTGACTATGGCTACACCTTC. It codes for CASSIDSDYGYTF.

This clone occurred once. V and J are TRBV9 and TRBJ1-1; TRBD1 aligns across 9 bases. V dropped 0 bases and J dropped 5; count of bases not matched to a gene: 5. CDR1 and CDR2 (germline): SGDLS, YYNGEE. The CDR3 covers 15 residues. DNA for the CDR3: TGTGCCAGCAGCGTAGAGGGACAGGGAAAGACTGAAGCTTTCTTT. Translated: CASSVEGQGKTEAFF.

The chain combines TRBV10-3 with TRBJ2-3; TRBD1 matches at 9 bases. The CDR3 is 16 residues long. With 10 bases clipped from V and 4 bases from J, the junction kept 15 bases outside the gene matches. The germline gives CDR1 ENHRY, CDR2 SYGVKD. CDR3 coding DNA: TGTGCCACCATCTCACTGGACAGGGGAACGGCAGATACGCAGTATTTT. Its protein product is CATISLDRGTADTQYF.

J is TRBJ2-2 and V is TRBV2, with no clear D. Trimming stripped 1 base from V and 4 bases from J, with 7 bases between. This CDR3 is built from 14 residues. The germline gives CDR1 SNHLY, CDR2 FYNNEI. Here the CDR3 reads CASSEDWRTGELFF. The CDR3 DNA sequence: TGTGCCAGCAGTGAAGATTGGCGCACCGGGGAGCTGTTTTTT.

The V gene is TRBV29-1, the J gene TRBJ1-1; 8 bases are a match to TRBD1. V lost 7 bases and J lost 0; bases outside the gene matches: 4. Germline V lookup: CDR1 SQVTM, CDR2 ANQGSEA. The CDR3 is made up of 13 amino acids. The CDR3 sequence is CSAGTGVNTEAFF. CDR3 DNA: TGCAGCGCTGGGACAGGAGTGAACACTGAAGCTTTCTTT.

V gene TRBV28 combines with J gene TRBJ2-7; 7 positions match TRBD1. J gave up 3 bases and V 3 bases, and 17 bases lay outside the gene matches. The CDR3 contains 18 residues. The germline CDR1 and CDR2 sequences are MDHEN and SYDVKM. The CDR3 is CASSFWGRSRDSLYEQYF. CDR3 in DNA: TGTGCCAGCAGTTTTTGGGGCAGAAGTCGGGACAGCCTCTACGAGCAGTACTTC.

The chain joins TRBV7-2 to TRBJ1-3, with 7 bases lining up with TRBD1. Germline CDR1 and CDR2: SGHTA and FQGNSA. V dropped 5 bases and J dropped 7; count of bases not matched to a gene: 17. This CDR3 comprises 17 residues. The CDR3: CASSLTGTERFGNTIYF. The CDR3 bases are TGTGCCAGCAGCCTGACCGGGACAGAGAGGTTCGGGAACACCATATATTTT.

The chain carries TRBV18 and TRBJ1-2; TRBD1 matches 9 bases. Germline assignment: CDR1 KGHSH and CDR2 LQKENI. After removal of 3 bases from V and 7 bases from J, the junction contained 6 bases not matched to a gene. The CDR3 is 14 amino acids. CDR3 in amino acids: CASSPTGGAAGYTF. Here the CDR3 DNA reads TGTGCCAGCTCACCCACAGGGGGCGCGGCTGGCTACACCTTC.

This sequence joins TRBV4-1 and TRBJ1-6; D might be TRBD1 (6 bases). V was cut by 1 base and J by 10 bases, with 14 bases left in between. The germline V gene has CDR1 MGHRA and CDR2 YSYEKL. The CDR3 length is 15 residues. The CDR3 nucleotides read TGCGCCAGCAGCCAAGGTACAGGGCGGTACTCACCCCTCCACTTT. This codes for CASSQGTGRYSPLHF.

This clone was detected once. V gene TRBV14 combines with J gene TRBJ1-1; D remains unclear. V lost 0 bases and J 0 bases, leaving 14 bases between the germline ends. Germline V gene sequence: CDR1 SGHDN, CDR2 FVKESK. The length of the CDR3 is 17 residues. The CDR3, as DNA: TGTGCCAGCAGCCAAGATTTCTCAAGGCGGATGAACACTGAAGCTTTCTTT. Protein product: CASSQDFSRRMNTEAFF.

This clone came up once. This CDR3 is CAISESVGNTEAFF. The CDR3 DNA is TGTGCCATCAGTGAGTCCGTAGGGAACACTGAAGCTTTCTTT. V usage is TRBV10-3 and J usage is TRBJ1-1; no clear D. CDR1 and CDR2 from the germline V gene are ENHRY and SYGVKD. Trimming took off 0 bases at V and 1 base at J, with 6 bases between the two ends. This CDR3 comprises 14 residues.

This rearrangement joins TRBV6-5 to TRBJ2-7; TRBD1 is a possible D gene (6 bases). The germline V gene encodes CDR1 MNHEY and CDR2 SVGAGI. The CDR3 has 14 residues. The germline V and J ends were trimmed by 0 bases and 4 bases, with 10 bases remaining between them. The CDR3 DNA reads TGTGCCAGCAGTTACTCGAACCAGGGGTACGAGCAGTACTTC. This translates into CASSYSNQGYEQYF.

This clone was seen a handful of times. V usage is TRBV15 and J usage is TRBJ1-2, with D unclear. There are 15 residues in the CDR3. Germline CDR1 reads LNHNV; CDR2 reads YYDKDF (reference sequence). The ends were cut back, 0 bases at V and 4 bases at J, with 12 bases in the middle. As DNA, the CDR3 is TGTGCCACCAGCAGAGATCGGGAATCTGGCTATGGCTACACCTTC. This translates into CATSRDRESGYGYTF.

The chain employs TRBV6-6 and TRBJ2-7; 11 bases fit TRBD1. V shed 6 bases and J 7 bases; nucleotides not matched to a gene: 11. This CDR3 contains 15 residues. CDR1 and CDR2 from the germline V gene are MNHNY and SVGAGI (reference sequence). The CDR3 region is CASSQGQGVAGEQYF. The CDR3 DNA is TGTGCCAGCAGCCAGGGACAGGGGGTCGCGGGGGAGCAGTACTTC.

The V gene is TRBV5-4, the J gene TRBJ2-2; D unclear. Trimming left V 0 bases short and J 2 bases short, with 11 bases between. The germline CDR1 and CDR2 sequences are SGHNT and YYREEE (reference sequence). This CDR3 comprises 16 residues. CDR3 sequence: CASSLGLVGNTGELFF. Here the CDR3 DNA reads TGTGCCAGCAGCTTGGGGCTGGTTGGAAACACCGGGGAGCTGTTTTTT.

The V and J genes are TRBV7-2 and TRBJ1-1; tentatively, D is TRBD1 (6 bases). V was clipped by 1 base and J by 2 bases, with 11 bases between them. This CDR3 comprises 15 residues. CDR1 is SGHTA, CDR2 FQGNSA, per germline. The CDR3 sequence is CASSLVAGTNTEAFF. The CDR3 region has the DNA TGTGCCAGCAGCTTAGTAGCAGGGACAAACACTGAAGCTTTCTTT.

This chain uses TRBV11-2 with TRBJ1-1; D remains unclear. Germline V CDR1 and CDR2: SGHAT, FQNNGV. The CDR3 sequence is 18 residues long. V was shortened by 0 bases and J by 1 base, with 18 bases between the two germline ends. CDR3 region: CASSLDPAVGRKNTEAFF. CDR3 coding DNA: TGTGCCAGCAGCTTAGATCCGGCGGTTGGACGGAAGAACACTGAAGCTTTCTTT.

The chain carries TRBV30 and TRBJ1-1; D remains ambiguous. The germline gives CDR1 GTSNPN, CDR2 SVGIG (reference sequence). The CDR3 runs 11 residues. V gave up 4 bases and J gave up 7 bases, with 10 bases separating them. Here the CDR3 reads CAWTTRIEAFF. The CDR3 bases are TGTGCCTGGACAACACGGATTGAAGCTTTCTTT.

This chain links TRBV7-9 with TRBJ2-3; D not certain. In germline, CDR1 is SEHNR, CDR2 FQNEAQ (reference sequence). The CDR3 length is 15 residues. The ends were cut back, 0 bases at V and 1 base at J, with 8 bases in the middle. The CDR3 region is CASSLAGLRTDTQYF. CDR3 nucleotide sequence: TGTGCCAGCAGCTTAGCCGGCCTGCGCACAGATACGCAGTATTTT.

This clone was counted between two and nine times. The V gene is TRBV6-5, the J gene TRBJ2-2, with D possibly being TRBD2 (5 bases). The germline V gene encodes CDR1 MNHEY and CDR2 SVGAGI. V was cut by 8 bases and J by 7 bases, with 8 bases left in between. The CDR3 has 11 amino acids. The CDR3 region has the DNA TGTGCCAGCCGCGGGTTCGGGGAGCTGTTTTTT. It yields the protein CASRGFGELFF.

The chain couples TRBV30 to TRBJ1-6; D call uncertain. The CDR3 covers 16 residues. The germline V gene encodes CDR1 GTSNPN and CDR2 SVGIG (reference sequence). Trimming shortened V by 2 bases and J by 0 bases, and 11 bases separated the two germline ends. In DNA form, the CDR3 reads TGTGCCTGGAGTAGTAGTGAGAGCTCCTATAATTCACCCCTCCACTTT. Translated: CAWSSSESSYNSPLHF.

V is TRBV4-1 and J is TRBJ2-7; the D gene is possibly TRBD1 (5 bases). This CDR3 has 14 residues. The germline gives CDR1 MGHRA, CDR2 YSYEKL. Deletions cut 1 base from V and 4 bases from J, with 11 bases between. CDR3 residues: CASSQVQGQYEQYF. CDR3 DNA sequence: TGCGCCAGCAGCCAAGTCCAGGGTCAATACGAGCAGTACTTC.

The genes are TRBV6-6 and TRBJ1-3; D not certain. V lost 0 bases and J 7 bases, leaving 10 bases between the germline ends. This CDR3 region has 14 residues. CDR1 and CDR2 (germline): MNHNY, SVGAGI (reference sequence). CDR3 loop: CASSYSWESNTIYF. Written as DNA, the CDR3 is TGTGCCAGCAGTTACTCATGGGAATCGAACACCATATATTTT.